The 10 T cell receptor beta chains given below trace back to one sample, sequenced in a study of cytomegalovirus exposure and HLA in healthy donors. The PCR had 60 Vbeta and 13 Jbeta primers. Sequencing used immunoSEQ multiplex PCR; TCRdb keeps in-frame clones, though not all of them. The sample has about 130,000 clones; 77% are singletons. The specimen sequenced was PBMCs. These receptors all stem from a woman aged 55-75 years in good health and CMV-seronegative.

The chain recombines TRBV6-1 with TRBJ1-4, with TRBD1 matching 7 bases. The CDR3 has 15 residues. Germline loops: CDR1 MNHNS, CDR2 SASEGT. V shed 6 bases and J 3 bases; nucleotides not matched to a gene: 7. CDR3 loop: CASSSTGEANEKLFF. The CDR3 region has the DNA TGTGCCAGCAGCTCAACAGGGGAAGCTAATGAAAAACTGTTTTTT.

This chain connects TRBV18 to TRBJ2-7, with D perhaps matching TRBD2 (11 bases). CDR1 and CDR2 (germline): KGHSH, LQKENI. CDR3 size: 16 residues. Trimming cost V 1 base and J 6 bases, with 19 bases left between them. CDR3 sequence (DNA): TGTGCCAGCTCACCACTAGCGGGGGGGACAGGGGTCGAGCAGTACTTC. Translated: CASSPLAGGTGVEQYF.

The rearrangement uses TRBV5-1 and TRBJ2-2; D gene uncertain. The CDR3 spans 13 residues. Germline V gives CDR1 SGHRS, CDR2 YFSETQ. The V end lost 4 bases, the J end lost 4 bases, and 8 bases lay between the germline ends. The CDR3 DNA reads TGCGCCAGCAGCAGGAGTCTCACCGGGGAGCTGTTTTTT. Translated, it gives CASSRSLTGELFF. The full variable domain, completed using reference TRBV5-1 and TRBJ2-2, is KAGVTQTPRYLIKTRGQQVTLSCSPISGHRSVSWYQQTPGQGLQFLFEYFSETQRNKGNFPGRFSGRQFSNSRSEMNVSTLELGDSALYLCASSRSLTGELFFGEGSRLTVL.

This chain joins TRBV21-1 and TRBJ2-3; the table's D call TRBD1 went unverified against the DNA. TRBV21-1 corresponds to a pseudogene. The CDR3 length is 19 residues. CDR3 region: CASSKRTEARDRVSDTQYF. CDR3 DNA sequence: TGTGCCAGCAGCAAACGGACCGAGGCCCGGGACAGGGTGTCAGATACGCAGTATTTT.

This clone was observed a few times. The chain recombines TRBV6-5 with TRBJ2-2, with D perhaps matching TRBD2 (6 bases). Germline V gene lookup returns CDR1 MNHEY and CDR2 SVGAGI. There are 14 residues in the CDR3. Deletions cut 5 bases from V and 6 bases from J, with 13 bases between. The CDR3 spells CASSPFPGAGELFF. The CDR3, as DNA: TGTGCCAGCAGTCCATTCCCGGGGGCCGGGGAGCTGTTTTTT.

V and J are TRBV6-5 and TRBJ2-3; D uncertain. V was cut by 4 bases and J by 7 bases, with 12 bases left in between. CDR3 length: 13 amino acids. Per the germline V gene, CDR1 is MNHEY and CDR2 is SVGAGI. The CDR3 spells CASSSSRQNTQYF. As DNA, the CDR3 is TGTGCCAGCAGTTCCTCCCGACAAAATACGCAGTATTTT.

Here the CDR3 reads CASSPRDRASGANVLTF. The CDR3 DNA sequence: TGTGCCAGCTCGCCCCGGGACAGGGCATCTGGGGCCAACGTCCTGACTTTC. The chain combines TRBV18 with TRBJ2-6; 9 positions agree with TRBD1. Germline V gives CDR1 KGHSH, CDR2 LQKENI. V lost 6 bases and J lost 1; bases outside the gene matches: 7. CDR3 length: 17 residues.

The rearrangement joins TRBV27 to TRBJ2-7, with TRBD2 as a possible D gene (5 bases). Trimming took off 8 bases at V and 6 bases at J, with 11 bases between the two ends. Germline CDR1 reads MNHEY; CDR2 reads SMNVEV (reference sequence). The CDR3 consists of 11 residues. This CDR3 is CASAIGGEQYF. The CDR3 region has the DNA TGTGCCAGCGCCATCGGAGGCGAGCAGTACTTC.

The gene calls are TRBV18 and TRBJ2-7; 9 bases fit TRBD1. The V and J ends lost 5 bases and 7 bases, in that order; junction bases with no gene match: 9. Germline V gene sequence: CDR1 KGHSH, CDR2 LQKENI. CDR3 length: 14 residues. CDR3 sequence reads: CASSAGTGLLEQYF. CDR3 bases: TGTGCCAGCTCAGCCGGGACAGGGCTACTGGAGCAGTACTTC. The full variable domain, in which reference TRBV18 and TRBJ2-7 provide the parts outside the CDR3, is NAGVMQNPRHLVRRRGQEARLRCSPMKGHSHVYWYRQLPEEGLKFMVYLQKENIIDESGMPKERFSAEFPKEGPSILRIQQVVRGDSAAYFCASSAGTGLLEQYFGPGTRLTVT.

V is TRBV6-5 and J is TRBJ2-1; possible D gene TRBD1, 6 bases. Germline V gene sequence: CDR1 MNHEY, CDR2 SVGAGI. CDR3 length equals 16 residues. V shed 3 bases and J shed 2 bases, with 14 bases lying between them. The CDR3: CASSYMPRDTYNEQFF. DNA for the CDR3: TGTGCCAGCAGTTATATGCCCCGGGACACCTACAATGAGCAGTTCTTC.